This TCR beta chain is from a study of tumor-infiltrating lymphocytes in primary liver carcinoma (TCRdb year 2017). For the study in its entirety: Between November 2015 and early 2016, 5 or 6 patients in China with histopathologically diagnosed primary liver carcinoma had their tumors surgically resected. The five patients had tumors staged T1-T3 N0M0, with maximum diameters ranging from about 4.2 to 10 cm. Repertoires from technical replicates were highly reproducible, with mean shared-clone rates roughly 0.86 and correlation coefficients above 0.98. Roughly 3.5 to 7.5 million productive TCRbeta reads were obtained per sample, and no significant difference in read depth was found between tissue types. The five patients, three men and two women aged 30 to 69 years, had hepatocellular carcinoma (four) or combined HCC and intrahepatic cholangiocarcinoma (one). TCRbeta repertoire sequencing covered 35 specimens from 5 patients: some 25 tumor regions, 5 adjacent noncancerous liver tissues and 5 peripheral blood samples. The study combined TCRbeta repertoire sequencing, expression microarrays and whole-exome sequencing across five regions of each liver tumor, with adjacent normal tissue and blood. The investigation overall reported the following: Because the samples were bulk and unsorted, CD4+ and CD8+ T cell repertoires could not be compared. Only the TCR beta chain was sequenced, which likely underestimates true repertoire diversity because unpaired alpha chains were not captured. Compared with blood, tumors had a significantly larger share of the repertoire taken up by the top 250 clones (p = 0.039). The study included only a few patients, and the authors note findings should be validated in a larger study. Pairs of tumor regions showed greater repertoire overlap (mean 36%) than tumor-adjacent pairs (17%) or tumor-blood pairs (roughly 15%), which is consistent with antigen-driven expansion.

Concerning this clonotype: Its cognate antigen has yet to be identified. One end of the junction does not line up with germline, which may come from a read error.

A constant-region primer and ProtoScript II reverse transcriptase were used to reverse-transcribe TCRbeta-specific cDNA from roughly 0.55 ug total RNA. TCRbeta libraries were built with three nested multiplex PCR rounds, a slightly modified ARM-PCR procedure. Each of the first two PCR rounds ran for around 11 cycles using multiplex TRBV1-TRBV30 forward primers together with a Cbeta reverse primer. Sample barcodes and Illumina adapters were added in a final 25-cycle PCR with Deep VentR polymerase. Before sequencing, amplicons between 200 and 500 bp were purified from gel using a QIAquick gel extraction kit. An Illumina HiSeq 2500 was used to sequence the TCRbeta amplicons with 250-bp paired-end reads. In the paper's pipeline: Reads were quality-trimmed with Trimmomatic v0.33, and paired reads were merged with FLASH v1.2.11 to recover full CDR3 sequences. V, D and J germline segments were assigned to the rearranged TCRbeta sequences using MiGEC v1.2.1b. VDJtools v1.0.0 computed clonotype statistics and Shannon-Wiener diversity indices. To cut down on sampling bias, every analysis after diversity analysis relied on just the 250 most abundant clonotypes from each sample. TCRdb trimmed public reads at Q25 via fastp, called clones via MiXCR and kept in-frame beta chains. Every CDR3 protein is listed once, alongside the most common genes and DNA of its rows. The V and J calls were determined by TCRdb, not by the authors. The sample table lists 180,000 or so distinct CDR3 sequences, around 60% of them with a count of one. The ten largest clones take up around 68% of the sample.

Blood RNA was extracted from unsorted whole blood using TRIzol reagent, and germline DNA was obtained with the DNeasy Blood & Tissue kit. Patients had chronic HBV infection and were treatment-naive at sampling. Around 3.6 milliliters of peripheral blood were collected into K2EDTA tubes before surgery. The CDR3 sequence holds 14 residues, the cysteine and phenylalanine included. Of the read, only the CDR3 DNA is kept; its 42 bases are in frame from base 1. CDR1 and CDR2 are drawn from the germline V gene: MGHRA, YSYEKL. The chain was built from TRBV4-1 and TRBJ1-2, and possibly TRBD1, on 6 matching bases. The sequence derives from a man aged 40-55 years with primary liver carcinoma and hepatitis B virus infection. Sequencing input: peripheral blood. The nucleotide sequence is given as TGCGCCAGCAACCAATCAAAGGGGGTGTATGGCTACACCTTC. Translated, it reads CASNQSKGVYGYTF.